This paragraph reports one T cell receptor beta chain. Germline V lookup: CDR1 ENHRY, CDR2 SYGVKD. Between the trimmed V and J ends, which lost 3 bases and 5 bases, there was a span of 8 bases. The CDR3 totals 13 residues. This record comes from a study of blood T cell repertoires in COVID-19. Study in general: Material from acute and convalescent COVID-19 was sourced from the United States, Italy and Spain. Nucleic acid was either cDNA or gDNA, and it came from T cells, B-cell-depleted T cells, or PBMCs.

Clones were read by immunoSEQ multiplex PCR, and TCRdb kept only the in-frame ones, dropping some. Among around 68,000 clones listed, roughly 88% were seen once. This clonotype was obtained from a human donor in a cohort sampled during active COVID-19. V usage is TRBV10-3 and J usage is TRBJ2-1; a weak D match, TRBD1 (5 bases). Sequenced: peripheral blood. CDR3 in DNA: TGTGCCATCAGTGAACGACAGAACAATGAGCAGTTCTTC. This translates into CAISERQNNEQFF.